Described below is a single T cell receptor (beta chain) sequence and its context. An end of the junction does not agree with germline; a read error may underlie this. Sequenced by immunoSEQ multiplex PCR; TCRdb stores in-frame clones only, minus some. The sample shows 12,000 to 15,000 clones, roughly 69% of them seen only once. This CDR3 contains 14 residues. Germline V gives CDR1 SNHLY, CDR2 FYNNEI. These data originate in a study of CD4+ T cells in melanoma. The specimen was cells from a culture (not recorded whether cultured in vitro). The receptor comes from a human donor with melanoma. V gene TRBV2 combines with J gene TRBJ1-2, with 10 bases aligning to TRBD1. CDR3 coding DNA: TGTGCCAGCAGAGAAGGGACAGGGGAATATGGCTACACCTTC. It encodes CASREGTGEYGYTF.